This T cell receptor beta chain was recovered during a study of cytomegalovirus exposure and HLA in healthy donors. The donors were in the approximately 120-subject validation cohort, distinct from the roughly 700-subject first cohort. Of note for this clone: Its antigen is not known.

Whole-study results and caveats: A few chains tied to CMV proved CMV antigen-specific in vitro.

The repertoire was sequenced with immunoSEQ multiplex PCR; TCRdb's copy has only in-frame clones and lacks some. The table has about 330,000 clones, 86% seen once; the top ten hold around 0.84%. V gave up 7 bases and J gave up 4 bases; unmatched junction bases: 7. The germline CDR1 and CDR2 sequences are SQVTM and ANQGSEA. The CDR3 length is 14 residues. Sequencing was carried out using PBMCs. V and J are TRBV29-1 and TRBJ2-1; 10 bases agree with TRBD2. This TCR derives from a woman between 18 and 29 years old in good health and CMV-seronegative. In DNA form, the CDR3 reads TGCAGCGGATCCGGGACTAGCGAATACAATGAGCAGTTCTTC. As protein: CSGSGTSEYNEQFF.